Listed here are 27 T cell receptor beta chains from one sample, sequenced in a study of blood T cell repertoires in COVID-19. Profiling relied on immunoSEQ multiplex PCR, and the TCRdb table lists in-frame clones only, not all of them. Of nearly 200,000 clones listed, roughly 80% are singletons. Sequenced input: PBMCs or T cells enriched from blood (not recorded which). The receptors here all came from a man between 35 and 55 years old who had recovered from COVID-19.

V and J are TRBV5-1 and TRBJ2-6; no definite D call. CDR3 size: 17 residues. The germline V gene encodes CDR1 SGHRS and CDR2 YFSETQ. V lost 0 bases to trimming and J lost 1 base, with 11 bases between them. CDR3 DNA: TGCGCCAGCAGCTTGGCCGGTAGTACGTCTGGGGCCAACGTCCTGACTTTC. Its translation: CASSLAGSTSGANVLTF.

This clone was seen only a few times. CDR3 sequence: CASSQDHRTGELFF. The CDR3 coding sequence is TGTGCCAGCAGCCAAGACCACCGGACCGGGGAGCTGTTTTTT. V is TRBV3-1 (or the pseudogene TRBV3-2) and J is TRBJ2-2; D gene ambiguous. CDR3 length equals 14 residues. V was trimmed by 0 bases and J by 5 bases, leaving 7 bases between them. Germline V CDR1 and CDR2: LGHDT, YNNKEL (reference sequence).

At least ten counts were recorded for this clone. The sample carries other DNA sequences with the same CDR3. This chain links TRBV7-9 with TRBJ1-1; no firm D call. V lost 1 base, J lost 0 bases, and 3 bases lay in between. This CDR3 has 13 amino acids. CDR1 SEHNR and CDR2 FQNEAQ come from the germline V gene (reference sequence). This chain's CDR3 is CASSLDMNTEAFF. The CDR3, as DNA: TGTGCCAGCAGCTTAGACATGAACACTGAAGCTTTCTTT.

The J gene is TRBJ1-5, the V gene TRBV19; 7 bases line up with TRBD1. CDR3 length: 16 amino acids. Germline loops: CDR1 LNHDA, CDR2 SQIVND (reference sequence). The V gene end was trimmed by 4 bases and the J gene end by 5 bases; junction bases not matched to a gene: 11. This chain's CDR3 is CASSTWDSPEYQPQHF. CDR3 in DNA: TGTGCCAGTAGTACCTGGGACAGTCCGGAATATCAGCCCCAGCATTTT.

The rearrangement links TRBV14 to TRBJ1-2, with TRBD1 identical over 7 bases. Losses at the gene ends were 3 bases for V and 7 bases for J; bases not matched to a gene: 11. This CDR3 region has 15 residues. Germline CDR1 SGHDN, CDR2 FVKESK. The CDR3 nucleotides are TGTGCCAGCAGCCAGACAGGGAAGGGATTCGGTGGCTACACCTTC. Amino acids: CASSQTGKGFGGYTF.

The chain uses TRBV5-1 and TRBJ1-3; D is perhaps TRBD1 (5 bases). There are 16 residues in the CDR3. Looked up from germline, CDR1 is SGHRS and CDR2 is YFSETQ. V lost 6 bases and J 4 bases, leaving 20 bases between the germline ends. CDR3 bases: TGCGCCAGCACCCTTGCCCCTGGGGCATGGGGAAACACCATATATTTT. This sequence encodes CASTLAPGAWGNTIYF.

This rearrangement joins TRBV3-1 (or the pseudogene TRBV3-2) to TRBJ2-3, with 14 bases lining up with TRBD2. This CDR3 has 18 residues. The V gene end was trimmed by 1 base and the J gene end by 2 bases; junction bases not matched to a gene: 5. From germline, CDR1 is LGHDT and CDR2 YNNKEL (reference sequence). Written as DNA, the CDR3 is TGTGCCAGCAGCCAAGGACTAGCGGGGGGGCCGCCCACAGATACGCAGTATTTT. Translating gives CASSQGLAGGPPTDTQYF.

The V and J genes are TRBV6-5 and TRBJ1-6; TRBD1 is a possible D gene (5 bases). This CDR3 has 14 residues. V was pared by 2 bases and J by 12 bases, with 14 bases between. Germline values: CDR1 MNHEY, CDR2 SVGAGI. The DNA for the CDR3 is TGTGCCAGCAGTTACACAGGCGGATCTCAACCCCTCCACTTT. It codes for CASSYTGGSQPLHF.

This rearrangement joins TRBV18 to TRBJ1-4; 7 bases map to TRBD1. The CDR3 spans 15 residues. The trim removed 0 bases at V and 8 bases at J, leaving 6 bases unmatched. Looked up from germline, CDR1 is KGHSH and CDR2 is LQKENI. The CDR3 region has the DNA TGTGCCAGCTCACCACCCGACAGGGTCGGAGAAAAACTGTTTTTT. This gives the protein CASSPPDRVGEKLFF.

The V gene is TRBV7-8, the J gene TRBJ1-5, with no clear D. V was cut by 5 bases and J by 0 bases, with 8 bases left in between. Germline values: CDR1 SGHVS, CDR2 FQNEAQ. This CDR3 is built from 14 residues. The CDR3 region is CASSGHTSNQPQHF. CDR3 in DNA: TGTGCCAGCAGCGGGCATACTAGCAATCAGCCCCAGCATTTT. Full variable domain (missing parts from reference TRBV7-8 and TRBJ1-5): GAGVSQSPRYKVAKRGQDVALRCDPISGHVSLFWYQQALGQGPEFLTYFQNEAQLDKSGLPSDRFFAERPEGSVSTLKIQRTQQEDSAVYLCASSGHTSNQPQHFGDGTRLSIL.

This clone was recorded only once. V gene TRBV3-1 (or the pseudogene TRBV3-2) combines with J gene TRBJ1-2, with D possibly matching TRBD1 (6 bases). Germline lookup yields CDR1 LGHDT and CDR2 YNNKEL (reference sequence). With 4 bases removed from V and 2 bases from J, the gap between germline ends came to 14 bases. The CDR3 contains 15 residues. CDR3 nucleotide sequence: TGTGCCAGCAGCCGCCTGAGGGGGTGGAACTATGGCTACACCTTC. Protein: CASSRLRGWNYGYTF.

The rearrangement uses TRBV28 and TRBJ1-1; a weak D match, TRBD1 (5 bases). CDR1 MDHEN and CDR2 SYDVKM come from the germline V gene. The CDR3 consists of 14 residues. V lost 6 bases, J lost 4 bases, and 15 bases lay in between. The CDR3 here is CASSWTAGVTEAFF. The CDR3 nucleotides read TGTGCCAGCAGCTGGACGGCGGGGGTCACTGAAGCTTTCTTT.

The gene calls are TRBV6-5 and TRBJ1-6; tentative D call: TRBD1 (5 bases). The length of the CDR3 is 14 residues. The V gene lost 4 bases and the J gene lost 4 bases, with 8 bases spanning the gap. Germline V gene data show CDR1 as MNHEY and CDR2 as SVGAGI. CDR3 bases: TGTGCCAGCAGTTTGACAGCTTATAATTCACCCCTCCACTTT. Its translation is CASSLTAYNSPLHF.

The CDR3 nucleotides are TGCGCCAGCAGCCAAGCGTTCCAGGGGGCGGGAGAAACCGGGGAGCTGTTTTTT. Amino acid sequence: CASSQAFQGAGETGELFF. The chain has TRBV4-1 and TRBJ2-2; D is perhaps TRBD1 (8 bases). CDR3 length equals 18 residues. V lost 1 base, J lost 5 bases, and 20 bases lay in between. Germline CDR1 reads MGHRA; CDR2 reads YSYEKL.

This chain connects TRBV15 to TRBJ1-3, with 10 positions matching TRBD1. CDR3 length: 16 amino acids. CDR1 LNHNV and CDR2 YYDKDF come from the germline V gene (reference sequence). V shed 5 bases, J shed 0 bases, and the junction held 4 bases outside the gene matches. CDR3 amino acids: CATSGWTGGSGNTIYF. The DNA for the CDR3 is TGTGCCACCAGCGGGTGGACAGGGGGCTCTGGAAACACCATATATTTT.

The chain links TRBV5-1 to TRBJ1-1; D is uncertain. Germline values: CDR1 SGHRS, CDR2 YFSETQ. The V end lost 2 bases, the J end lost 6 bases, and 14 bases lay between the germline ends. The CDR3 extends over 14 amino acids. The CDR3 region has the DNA TGCGCCAGCAGCTTAGGAACACTTGACTCTGAAGCTTTCTTT. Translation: CASSLGTLDSEAFF.

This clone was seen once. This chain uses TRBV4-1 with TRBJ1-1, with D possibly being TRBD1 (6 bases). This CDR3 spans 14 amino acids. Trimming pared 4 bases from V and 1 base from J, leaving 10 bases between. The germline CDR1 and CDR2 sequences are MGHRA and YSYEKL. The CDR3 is CASSREDRNTEAFF. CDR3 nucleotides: TGCGCCAGCAGCCGAGAGGACAGGAACACTGAAGCTTTCTTT.

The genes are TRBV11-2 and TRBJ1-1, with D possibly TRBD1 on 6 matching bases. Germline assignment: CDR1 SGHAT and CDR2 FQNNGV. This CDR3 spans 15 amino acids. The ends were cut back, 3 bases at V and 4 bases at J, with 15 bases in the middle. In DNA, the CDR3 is TGTGCCAGCAGCTTTGCACAGGGTCGGAGCACTGAAGCTTTCTTT. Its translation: CASSFAQGRSTEAFF.

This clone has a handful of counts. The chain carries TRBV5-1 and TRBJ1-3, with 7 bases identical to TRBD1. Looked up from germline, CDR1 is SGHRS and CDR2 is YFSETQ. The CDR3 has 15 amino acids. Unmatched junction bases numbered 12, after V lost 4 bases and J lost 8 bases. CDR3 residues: CASSIGTVELDTIYF. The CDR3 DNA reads TGCGCCAGCAGCATAGGGACAGTGGAATTAGACACCATATATTTT.

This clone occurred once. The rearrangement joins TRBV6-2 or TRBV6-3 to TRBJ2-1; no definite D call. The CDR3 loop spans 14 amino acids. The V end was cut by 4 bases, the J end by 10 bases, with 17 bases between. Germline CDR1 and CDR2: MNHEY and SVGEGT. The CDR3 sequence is CASSSHPDLAEQFF. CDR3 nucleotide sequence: TGTGCCAGCAGTTCTCATCCGGATTTAGCCGAGCAGTTCTTC.

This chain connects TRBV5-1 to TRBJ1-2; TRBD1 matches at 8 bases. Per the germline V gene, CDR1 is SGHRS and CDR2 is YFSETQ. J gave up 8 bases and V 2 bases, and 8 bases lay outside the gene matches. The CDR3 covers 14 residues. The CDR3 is CASSFGQGLEGYTF. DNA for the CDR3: TGCGCCAGCAGCTTTGGACAGGGTCTAGAGGGCTACACCTTC.

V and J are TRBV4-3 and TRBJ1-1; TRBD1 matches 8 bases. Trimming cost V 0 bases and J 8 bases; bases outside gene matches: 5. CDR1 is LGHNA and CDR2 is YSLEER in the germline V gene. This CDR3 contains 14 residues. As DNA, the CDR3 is TGCGCCAGCAGCCAAGAATCCAGGGGGCGAGAAGCTTTCTTT. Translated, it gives CASSQESRGREAFF.

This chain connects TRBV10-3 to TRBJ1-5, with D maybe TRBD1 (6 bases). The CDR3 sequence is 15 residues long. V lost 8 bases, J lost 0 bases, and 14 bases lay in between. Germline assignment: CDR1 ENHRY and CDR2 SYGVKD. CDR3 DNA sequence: TGTGCCATCGGCGCGGGGGCAAATAGCAATCAGCCCCAGCATTTT. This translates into CAIGAGANSNQPQHF.

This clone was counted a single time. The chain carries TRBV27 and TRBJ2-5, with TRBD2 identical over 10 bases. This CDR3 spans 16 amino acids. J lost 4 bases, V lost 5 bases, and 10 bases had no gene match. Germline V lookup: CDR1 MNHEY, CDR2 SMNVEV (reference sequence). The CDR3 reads CASSIGSGGPGETQYF. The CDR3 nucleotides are TGTGCCAGCAGTATCGGTAGCGGGGGGCCGGGAGAGACCCAGTACTTC.

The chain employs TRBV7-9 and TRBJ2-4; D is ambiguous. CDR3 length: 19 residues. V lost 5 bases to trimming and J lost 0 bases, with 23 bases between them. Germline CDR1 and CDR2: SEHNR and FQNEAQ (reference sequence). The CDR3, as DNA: TGTGCCAGCAGCCTCTCCCCCCAGAGGAACACAATAGCCAAAAACATTCAGTACTTC. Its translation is CASSLSPQRNTIAKNIQYF.

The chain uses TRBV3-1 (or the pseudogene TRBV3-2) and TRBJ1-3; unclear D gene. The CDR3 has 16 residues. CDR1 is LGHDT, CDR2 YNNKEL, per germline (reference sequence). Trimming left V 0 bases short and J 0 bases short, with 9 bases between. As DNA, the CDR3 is TGTGCCAGCAGCCAAGATCTAAGACTCTCTGGAAACACCATATATTTT. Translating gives CASSQDLRLSGNTIYF.

CDR3 in amino acids: CAWSIQGAGNTIYF. The CDR3 coding sequence is TGTGCCTGGAGTATACAGGGTGCTGGAAACACCATATATTTT. The genes are TRBV30 and TRBJ1-3; possibly TRBD1 for D (6 bases). CDR1 GTSNPN and CDR2 SVGIG come from the germline V gene (reference sequence). The CDR3 totals 14 residues. Trimming stripped 2 bases from V and 2 bases from J, with 10 bases between. Variable domain in full (rest from reference TRBV30 and TRBJ1-3): SQTIHQWPATLVQPVGSPLSLECTVEGTSNPNLYWYRQAAGRGLQLLFYSVGIGQISSEVPQNLSASRPQDRQFILSSKKLLLSDSGFYLCAWSIQGAGNTIYFGEGSWLTVV.